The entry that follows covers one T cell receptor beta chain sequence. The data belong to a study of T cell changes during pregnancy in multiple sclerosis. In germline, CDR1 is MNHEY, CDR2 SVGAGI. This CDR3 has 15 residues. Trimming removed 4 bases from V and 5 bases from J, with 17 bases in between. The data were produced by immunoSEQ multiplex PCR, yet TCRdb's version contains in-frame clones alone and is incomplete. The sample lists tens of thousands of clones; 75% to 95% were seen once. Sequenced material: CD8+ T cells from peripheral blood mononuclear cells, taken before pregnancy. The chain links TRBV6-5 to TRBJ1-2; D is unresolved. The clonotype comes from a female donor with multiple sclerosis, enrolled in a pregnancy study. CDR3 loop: CASSSFAEVGYGYTF. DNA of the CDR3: TGTGCCAGCAGTTCGTTCGCGGAAGTTGGGTATGGCTACACCTTC.